A single T cell receptor (beta chain) is shown here with its context. No antigen is known for it. Germline values: CDR1 MGHRA, CDR2 YSYEKL. This CDR3 is 17 amino acids long. This sample is part of a study of cytomegalovirus exposure and HLA in healthy donors. General observations from the study: Rare TCR sequences predominated, though certain public TCRs were found in many donors. Researchers left out some V segments, among them TRBV6-2 and TRBV6-3, as indistinguishable. A later analysis showed TCR association rates differing by HLA locus, peaking at DRB1 and lowest at HLA-C.

PCR involved 60 Vbeta and 13 Jbeta primers. Authors' data handling: An analysis performed later counted 75 million to 80 million unique TCR beta chains (roughly 11 million of them shared). Repertoires were generated with immunoSEQ multiplex PCR, while TCRdb's copy carries only in-frame clones and drops some. V and J calls and clone size are given by that table; D and trimming were obtained from the DNA. The repertoire consists of around 130,000 clones, with 75% occurring once and the leading ten covering roughly 3%. This rearrangement joins TRBV4-1 to TRBJ2-5, with D tentatively TRBD2 (7 bases). The J call could be wrong; TRBJ2-7 is a better fit for the DNA end. This clonotype was obtained from a middle-aged woman in good health and CMV-seropositive. Sequencing was done on a sample of PBMCs. CDR3 sequence reads: CASSAQGEGGPYYEQYF. CDR3 DNA: TGCGCCAGCAGCGCTCAAGGGGAGGGGGGACCGTACTACGAGCAGTACTTC.